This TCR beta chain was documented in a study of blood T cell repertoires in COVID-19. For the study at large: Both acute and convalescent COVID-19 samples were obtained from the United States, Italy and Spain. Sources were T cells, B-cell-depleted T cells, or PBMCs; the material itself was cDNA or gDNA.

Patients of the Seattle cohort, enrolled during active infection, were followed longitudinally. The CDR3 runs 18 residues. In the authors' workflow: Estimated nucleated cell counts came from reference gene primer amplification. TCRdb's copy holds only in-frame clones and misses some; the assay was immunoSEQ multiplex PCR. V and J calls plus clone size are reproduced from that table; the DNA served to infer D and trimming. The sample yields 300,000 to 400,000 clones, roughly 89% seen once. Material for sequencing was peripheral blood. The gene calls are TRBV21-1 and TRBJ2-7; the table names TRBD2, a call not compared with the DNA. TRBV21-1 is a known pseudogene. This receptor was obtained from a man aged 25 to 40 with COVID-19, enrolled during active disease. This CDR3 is CASSKETRIGSIDYEQYF. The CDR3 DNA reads TGTGCCAGCAGCAAAGAAACCCGAATCGGGAGTATCGACTACGAGCAGTACTTC.